This T cell receptor beta chain was recorded in a study of blood T cell repertoires in COVID-19. Source study methods: Scientists estimated how many nucleated cells there were by amplifying reference gene primers. TCRdb keeps only in-frame clones here, not all; method: immunoSEQ multiplex PCR. Clone size and the V and J calls come from that table; the DNA yielded D and trimming. Counted here are a few hundred thousand clones, over 75% occurring once; the ten biggest clones make up 2.5% to 3.5%. Individuals drawn from about 26 US areas were about 18 to 95 years old. CDR1 and CDR2 (germline): MNHEY, SVGEGT. The ends were cut back, 2 bases at V and 4 bases at J, with 14 bases in the middle. The CDR3 is 15 amino acids.

The V gene is TRBV6-2 or TRBV6-3, the J gene TRBJ1-1; D remains ambiguous. The sequencing sample was made of PBMCs or T cells enriched from blood (not recorded which). The sequence was obtained from a woman aged 25 to 45 who had recovered from COVID-19. This CDR3 is CASSYKIGEGTEAFF. The CDR3 coding sequence is TGTGCCAGCAGTTACAAAATAGGTGAGGGCACTGAAGCTTTCTTT.